The present T cell receptor beta chain was sequenced within a study of blood T cell repertoires in COVID-19. In the original processing: Amplification with reference gene primers provided the estimates of nucleated cell counts. Sequenced by immunoSEQ multiplex PCR; TCRdb stores in-frame clones only, minus some. The V and J calls and the clone size are those of that table, but D and trimming were determined from the DNA. The sample lists 150,000 to 200,000 clones, over 75% occurring once. Participant ages covered about 18 to 95 years across 25 or so US areas. The sequenced sample consisted of PBMCs or T cells enriched from blood (not recorded which). The source of this sequence is a young woman who had recovered from COVID-19.

In nucleotides, the CDR3 is TGTGCCAGCAGCTTCGGGACAGGCCCCGAAGCTTTCTTT. Amino acid sequence: CASSFGTGPEAFF. The chain joins TRBV11-3 to TRBJ1-1; 8 bases are a match to TRBD1. The ends lost 3 bases at V and 8 bases at J; junction bases unmatched: 5. The CDR3 totals 13 residues. CDR1 and CDR2 (germline): SGHNT, YENEEA.